These 7 T cell receptor beta chains originate from one sample sequenced in a study of cytomegalovirus exposure and HLA in healthy donors. This PCR relied on a set of 60 Vbeta primers and 13 Jbeta primers. Data came from immunoSEQ multiplex PCR; TCRdb stores just in-frame clones and leaves some out. The sample lists approximately 140,000 clones; about 79% were seen once. Source material: PBMCs. These TCRs come from a male donor in good health and CMV-seronegative.

On this clone itself: Lacking the conserved final phenylalanine or tryptophan, this CDR3 likely reflects a read error. The chain combines TRBV29-1 with TRBJ2-7, with 7 bases matching TRBD1. The CDR3 has 13 residues. From germline, CDR1 is SQVTM and CDR2 ANQGSEA. J gave up 5 bases and V 1 base, and 5 bases lay outside the gene matches. CDR3: CSVEGNRGHEQYL. The CDR3, as DNA: TGCAGCGTTGAAGGGAACAGGGGCCACGAGCAGTACCTC.

The chain joins TRBV27 to TRBJ2-7; 7 positions match TRBD1. Germline V gene data show CDR1 as MNHEY and CDR2 as SMNVEV (reference sequence). V trimming: 1 base; J trimming: 4 bases; junction bases outside the gene matches: 13. This CDR3 has 17 residues. The chain's CDR3 is CASSLYPGTESSYEQYF. CDR3 coding DNA: TGTGCCAGCAGTTTATATCCGGGGACAGAATCCTCTTACGAGCAGTACTTC.

V is TRBV6-5 and J is TRBJ2-7, with D possibly being TRBD1 (6 bases). Germline V gives CDR1 MNHEY, CDR2 SVGAGI. The CDR3 covers 14 residues. Trimming removed 5 bases at V and 2 bases at J, with 13 bases between. CDR3 DNA: TGTGCCAGCAGTGAGACAGGTCCGCCCTACGAGCAGTACTTC. It specifies CASSETGPPYEQYF.

J is TRBJ2-7 and V is TRBV4-2; weak D call: TRBD1 (6 bases). The CDR3 is 15 amino acids. Trimming cost V 7 bases and J 1 base, with 17 bases left between them. CDR1 is LGHNA, CDR2 YNFKEQ, per germline. The CDR3 DNA follows: TGTGCCAGCACCCACAATGACAGGCGATCCTACGAGCAGTACTTC. This sequence encodes CASTHNDRRSYEQYF.

This clone was recorded only once. This chain joins TRBV29-1 and TRBJ2-3, with TRBD1 matching 7 bases. Germline V CDR1 and CDR2: SQVTM, ANQGSEA. V shed 2 bases, J shed 1 base, and the junction held 6 bases outside the gene matches. The CDR3 sequence is 15 residues long. This CDR3 is CSVEILRGRTDTQYF. CDR3 coding DNA: TGCAGCGTTGAAATCCTGAGGGGGCGCACAGATACGCAGTATTTT.

CDR3 sequence: CASSLRFLVGETQYF. The CDR3 bases are TGTGCCAGCAGCTTACGTTTTCTAGTTGGCGAGACCCAGTACTTC. The rearrangement links TRBV11-1 to TRBJ2-5; D is unclear. The CDR3 covers 15 residues. From germline, CDR1 is SGHAT and CDR2 FQDESV (reference sequence). The V end was cut by 2 bases, the J end by 5 bases, with 15 bases between.

The rearrangement uses TRBV6-5 and TRBJ2-7; TRBD1 matches 8 bases. The ends lost 2 bases at V and 2 bases at J; junction bases unmatched: 5. This CDR3 has 15 residues. The V gene's germline CDR1 is MNHEY and CDR2 SVGAGI. CDR3 sequence (DNA): TGTGCCAGCAGTTACGCCGGGACAGGACCCTACGAGCAGTACTTC. Amino acid sequence: CASSYAGTGPYEQYF.